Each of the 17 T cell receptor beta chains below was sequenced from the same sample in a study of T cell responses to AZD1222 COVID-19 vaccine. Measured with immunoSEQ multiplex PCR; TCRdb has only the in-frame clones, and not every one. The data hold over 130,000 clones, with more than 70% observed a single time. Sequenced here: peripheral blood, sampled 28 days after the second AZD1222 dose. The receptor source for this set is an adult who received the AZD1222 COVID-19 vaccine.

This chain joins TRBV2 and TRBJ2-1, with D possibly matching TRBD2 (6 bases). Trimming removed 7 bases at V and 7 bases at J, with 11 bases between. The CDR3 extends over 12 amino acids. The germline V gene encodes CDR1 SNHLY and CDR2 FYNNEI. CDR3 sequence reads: CASKRAGNEQFF. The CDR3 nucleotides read TGTGCCAGCAAGCGGGCAGGGAATGAGCAGTTCTTC.

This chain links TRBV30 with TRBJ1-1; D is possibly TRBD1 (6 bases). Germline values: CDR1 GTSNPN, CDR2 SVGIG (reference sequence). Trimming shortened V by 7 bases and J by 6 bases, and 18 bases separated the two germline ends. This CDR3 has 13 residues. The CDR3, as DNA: TGTGCCTCCAGCGGGGGCGCCGGCTCTGAAGCTTTCTTT. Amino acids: CASSGGAGSEAFF.

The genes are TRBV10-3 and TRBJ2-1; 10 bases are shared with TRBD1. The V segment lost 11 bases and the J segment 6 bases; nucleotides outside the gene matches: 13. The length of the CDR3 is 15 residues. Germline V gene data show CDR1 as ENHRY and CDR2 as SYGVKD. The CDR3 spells CASRVRGTGVNEQFF. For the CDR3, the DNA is TGTGCCTCCAGAGTTAGGGGGACAGGGGTCAATGAGCAGTTCTTC.

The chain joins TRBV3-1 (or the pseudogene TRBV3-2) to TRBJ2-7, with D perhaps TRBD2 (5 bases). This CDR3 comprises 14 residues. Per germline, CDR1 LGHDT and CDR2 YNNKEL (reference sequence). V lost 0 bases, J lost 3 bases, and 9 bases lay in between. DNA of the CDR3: TGTGCCAGCAGCCAAGATGGAGGCTACTACGAGCAGTACTTC. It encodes CASSQDGGYYEQYF.

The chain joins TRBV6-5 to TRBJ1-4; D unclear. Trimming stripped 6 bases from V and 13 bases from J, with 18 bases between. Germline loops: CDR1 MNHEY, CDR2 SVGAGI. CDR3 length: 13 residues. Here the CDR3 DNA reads TGTGCCAGCAGCCAAGAAGCTGGAGGGTCACTGTTTTTT. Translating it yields CASSQEAGGSLFF.

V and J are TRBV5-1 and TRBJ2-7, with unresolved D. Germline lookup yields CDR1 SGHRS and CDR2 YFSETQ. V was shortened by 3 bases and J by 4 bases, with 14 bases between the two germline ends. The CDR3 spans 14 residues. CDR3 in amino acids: CASSSLPTAYEQYF. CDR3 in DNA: TGCGCCAGCAGCTCCCTTCCCACCGCTTACGAGCAGTACTTC.

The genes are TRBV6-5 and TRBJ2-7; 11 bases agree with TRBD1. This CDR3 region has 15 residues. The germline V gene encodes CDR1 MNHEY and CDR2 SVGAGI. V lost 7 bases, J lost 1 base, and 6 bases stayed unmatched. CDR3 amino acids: CASTPGQGGSYEQYF. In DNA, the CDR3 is TGTGCCAGCACCCCGGGACAGGGGGGGTCCTACGAGCAGTACTTC.

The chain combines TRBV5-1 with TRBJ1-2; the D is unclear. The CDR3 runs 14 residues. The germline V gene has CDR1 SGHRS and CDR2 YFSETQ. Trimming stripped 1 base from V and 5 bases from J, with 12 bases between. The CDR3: CASSLTSSDYGYTF. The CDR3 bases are TGCGCCAGCAGCTTGACGTCATCCGATTATGGCTACACCTTC.

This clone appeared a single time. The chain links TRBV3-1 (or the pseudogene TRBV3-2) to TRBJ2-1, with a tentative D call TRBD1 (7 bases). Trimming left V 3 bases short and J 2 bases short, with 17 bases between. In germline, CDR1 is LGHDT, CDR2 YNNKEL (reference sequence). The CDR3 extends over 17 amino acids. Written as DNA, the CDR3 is TGTGCCAGCAGCCACGGAGGGGACAGTTTAACCTACAATGAGCAGTTCTTC. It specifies CASSHGGDSLTYNEQFF.

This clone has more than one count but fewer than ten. The CDR3 sequence is CASSQERSFGSSYNSPLHF. CDR3 DNA: TGTGCCAGCAGCCAGGAAAGATCATTCGGGAGCTCCTATAATTCACCCCTCCACTTT. The gene calls are TRBV4-2 and TRBJ1-6; no clear D gene. The CDR3 is 19 amino acids. Germline CDR1 LGHNA, CDR2 YNFKEQ. V lost 3 bases, J lost 0 bases, and 18 bases lay in between.

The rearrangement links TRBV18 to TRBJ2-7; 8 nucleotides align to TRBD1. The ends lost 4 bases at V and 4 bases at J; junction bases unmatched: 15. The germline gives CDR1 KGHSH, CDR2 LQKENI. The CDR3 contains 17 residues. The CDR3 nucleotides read TGTGCCAGCTCACTCCGCCCCCCGGGACAGGAGGGTTACGAGCAGTACTTC. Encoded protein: CASSLRPPGQEGYEQYF. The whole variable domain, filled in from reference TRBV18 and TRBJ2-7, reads NAGVMQNPRHLVRRRGQEARLRCSPMKGHSHVYWYRQLPEEGLKFMVYLQKENIIDESGMPKERFSAEFPKEGPSILRIQQVVRGDSAAYFCASSLRPPGQEGYEQYFGPGTRLTVT.

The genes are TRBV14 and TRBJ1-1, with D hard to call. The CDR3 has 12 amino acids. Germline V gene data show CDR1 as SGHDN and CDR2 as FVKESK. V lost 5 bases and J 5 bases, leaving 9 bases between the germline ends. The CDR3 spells CASSRRTTEAFF. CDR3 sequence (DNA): TGTGCCAGCAGCAGACGAACGACTGAAGCTTTCTTT.

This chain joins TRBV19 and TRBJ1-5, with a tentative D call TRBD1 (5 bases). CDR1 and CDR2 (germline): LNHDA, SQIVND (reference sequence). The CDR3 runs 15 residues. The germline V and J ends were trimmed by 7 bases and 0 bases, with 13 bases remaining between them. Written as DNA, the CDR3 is TGTGCCAGTAACAACAGGAGGGATAGCAATCAGCCCCAGCATTTT. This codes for CASNNRRDSNQPQHF.

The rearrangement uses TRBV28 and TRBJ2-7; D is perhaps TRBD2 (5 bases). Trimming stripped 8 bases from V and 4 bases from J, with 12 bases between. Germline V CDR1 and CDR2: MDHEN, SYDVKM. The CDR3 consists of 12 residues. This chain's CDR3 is CASGLRGYEQYF. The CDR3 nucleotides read TGTGCCAGCGGCCTGCGCGGGTACGAGCAGTACTTC.

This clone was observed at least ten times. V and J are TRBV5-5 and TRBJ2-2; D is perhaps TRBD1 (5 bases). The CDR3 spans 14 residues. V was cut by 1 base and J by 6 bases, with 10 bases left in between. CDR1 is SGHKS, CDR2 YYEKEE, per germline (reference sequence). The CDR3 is CASSLSMGPGELFF. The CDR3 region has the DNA TGTGCCAGCAGCTTGTCAATGGGGCCCGGGGAGCTGTTTTTT. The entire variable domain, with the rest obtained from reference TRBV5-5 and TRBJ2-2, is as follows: DAGVTQSPTHLIKTRGQQVTLRCSPISGHKSVSWYQQVLGQGPQFIFQYYEKEERGRGNFPDRFSARQFPNYSSELNVNALLLGDSALYLCASSLSMGPGELFFGEGSRLTVL.

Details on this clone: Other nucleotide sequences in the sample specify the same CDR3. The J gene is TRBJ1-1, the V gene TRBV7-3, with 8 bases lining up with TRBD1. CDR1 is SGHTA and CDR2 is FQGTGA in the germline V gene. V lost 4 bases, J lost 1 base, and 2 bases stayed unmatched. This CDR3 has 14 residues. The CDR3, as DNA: TGTGCCAGCAGCTCCACAGGGGGGAACACTGAAGCTTTCTTT. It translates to CASSSTGGNTEAFF.

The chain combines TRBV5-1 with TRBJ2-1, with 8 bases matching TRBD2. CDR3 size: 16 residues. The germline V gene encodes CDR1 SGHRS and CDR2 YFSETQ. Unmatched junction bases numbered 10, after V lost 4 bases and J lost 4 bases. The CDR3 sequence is CASSIQAGARYNEQFF. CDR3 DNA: TGCGCCAGCAGCATTCAAGCGGGAGCACGTTACAATGAGCAGTTCTTC.